This T cell receptor (beta chain) was recovered during a study of regulatory T cells in long-lasting Graves disease. Findings and caveats of the study: Peripheral blood was the sole material, not thyroid tissue.

Time point indicated: newly diagnosed GD, antithyroid drugs for less than 3 months. PBMCs were the source of the RNA used for TCR sequencing. A blood draw put about 9.9 milliliters of peripheral blood into EDTA tubes. The CDR3 is 11 residues long. V lost 5 bases, J lost 7 bases, and 8 bases lay in between. Regarding this clonotype: No antigen is known for it.

Arm-PCR of CDR3 regions and iRepertoire HTBI primers were the basis on which TCR beta libraries were built. Each CDR3 protein is one row after TCRdb ran MiXCR on the multiplex PCR reads. The data contain hundreds of thousands of distinct CDR3 sequences, about a sixth of them singletons. The sample here was peripheral blood mononuclear cells (PBMCs), taken at new diagnosis, from a patient treated with antithyroid drugs. This rearrangement joins TRBV12-3 or TRBV12-4 to TRBJ1-2; D gene ambiguous. The clonotype was recovered from a female donor with Graves disease. CDR3 protein: CASSLSGGYTF. The CDR3 DNA sequence: TGTGCCAGCAGTCTCAGCGGTGGCTACACCTTC.